The clone carrying this T cell receptor (beta chain) appeared a single time. Time point specified: pre-treatment sample, taken before nivolumab and TIL therapy. The data originate from a study of TIL therapy for anti-PD-1-resistant metastatic lung cancer. Sequencing used immunoSEQ v3. Profiled with immunoSEQ multiplex PCR; TCRdb holds only in-frame clones, not every one. The data contain 50,000 to 65,000 clones, about 69% of them singletons. Germline V gene data show CDR1 as SGHTA and CDR2 as FQGTGA. The trim removed 2 bases at V and 3 bases at J, leaving 6 bases unmatched. This CDR3 contains 17 residues.

This chain joins TRBV7-3 and TRBJ2-3, with TRBD2 matching over 12 bases. Sequenced material: blood, taken at baseline. The TCR was taken from a person between 25 and 79 years old with non-small cell lung cancer. The CDR3 nucleotides read TGTGCCAGCAGCTTATTCCCTGGGACTAGCGGGACAGATACGCAGTATTTT. It is translated as CASSLFPGTSGTDTQYF.